This T cell receptor beta chain was captured by sequencing in a study of T-cell reconstitution after alpha-beta-depleted transplantation in children. This sample's TCRbeta library carried unique molecular identifier barcodes. One entry per CDR3 protein results from TCRdb running MiXCR on the PCR reads. This repertoire shows about 600,000 distinct CDR3 sequences, about 11% found once; its top ten account for about 4.2%. Germline lookup yields CDR1 SQVTM and CDR2 ANQGSEA. This CDR3 spans 13 amino acids. V was clipped by 6 bases and J by 1 base, with 9 bases between them. This clonotype was counted at least ten times.

The chain carries TRBV29-1 and TRBJ2-2; no firm D call. Sequenced here: PBMCs from the stem cell graft donor, sampled from the stem cell graft. The TCR originated in a human donor who donated a stem cell graft to a child with acute myeloid leukemia. The CDR3 DNA is TGCAGCGTCCGACCCGTGAACACCGGGGAGCTGTTTTTT. This codes for CSVRPVNTGELFF.